What follows is one T cell receptor beta chain and its context. Its antigen is still unknown. Germline lookup yields CDR1 SGHTA and CDR2 FQGNSA. With V trimmed by 2 bases and J by 6 bases, 12 bases remained unmatched. The CDR3 has 17 residues. This entry comes from a study of T cells after yellow fever vaccination. Study results and limitations: A large majority of primary-vaccination clones showed up again after the booster (approximately 95% CD4, around 88% CD8).

Each CDR3 protein gets one entry after TCRdb re-called the 5' RACE reads with MiXCR. The sample carries 200,000 to 300,000 distinct CDR3 sequences, 6.9% recorded once. The chain combines TRBV7-2 with TRBJ2-2; 7 bases are shared with TRBD1. This material consisted of CD4+ T cells sorted from PBMCs, taken 15 days after the yellow fever booster vaccination. This clonotype was sampled from a man aged 30-40 years who received the YFV17D yellow fever vaccine. CDR3 region: CASSLRGQGRVAGELFF. The CDR3 nucleotides read TGTGCCAGCAGCTTAAGGGGGCAGGGGCGTGTGGCCGGGGAGCTGTTTTTT.